This passage covers 9 T cell receptor beta chains from one sample sequenced in a study of blood T cell repertoires in COVID-19. The table came from immunoSEQ multiplex PCR; TCRdb's copy has only in-frame clones and leaves some out. The data contain roughly 100,000 clones, about 76% of them singletons. Sequencing used peripheral blood. These receptors came from a woman aged 70-85 years with acute or convalescent COVID-19.

This rearrangement joins TRBV2 to TRBJ1-1, with unresolved D. The ends were cut back, 7 bases at V and 0 bases at J, with 12 bases in the middle. Per germline, CDR1 SNHLY and CDR2 FYNNEI. This CDR3 has 14 amino acids. CDR3 DNA: TGTGCCAGCATCCGGAGACCGATGAACACTGAAGCTTTCTTT. Residues: CASIRRPMNTEAFF.

V usage is TRBV10-1 and J usage is TRBJ2-5, with D perhaps TRBD2 (5 bases). CDR1 and CDR2 (germline): WNHNN, SYGVQD (reference sequence). The CDR3 sequence is 13 residues long. Trimming pared 4 bases from V and 5 bases from J, leaving 11 bases between. In nucleotides, the CDR3 is TGCGCCAGCAGTGGTCGACTAATGGAGACCCAGTACTTC. This translates into CASSGRLMETQYF.

This clone was counted between two and nine times. The chain joins TRBV5-1 to TRBJ1-5, with TRBD1 matching over 7 bases. The V gene's germline CDR1 is SGHRS and CDR2 YFSETQ. Losses at the gene ends were 4 bases for V and 1 base for J; bases not matched to a gene: 2. This CDR3 has 14 residues. CDR3 DNA sequence: TGCGCCAGCAGCGAGACAGGGAGCAATCAGCCCCAGCATTTT. It is translated as CASSETGSNQPQHF.

V is TRBV19 and J is TRBJ1-2; the D gene is possibly TRBD1 (6 bases). Germline CDR1 reads LNHDA; CDR2 reads SQIVND (reference sequence). Between the trimmed V and J ends, which lost 7 bases and 5 bases, there was a span of 14 bases. CDR3 length: 13 amino acids. CDR3 coding DNA: TGTGCCAGTAACCCCGGACAGCTTTATGGCTACACCTTC. It yields the protein CASNPGQLYGYTF. Based on the CDR3 plus reference TRBV19 and TRBJ1-2, the full variable domain is DGGITQSPKYLFRKEGQNVTLSCEQNLNHDAMYWYRQDPGQGLRLIYYSQIVNDFQKGDIAEGYSVSREKKESFPLTVTSAQKNPTAFYLCASNPGQLYGYTFGSGTRLTVV.

The rearrangement links TRBV30 to TRBJ1-1, with 9 bases that match TRBD1. This CDR3 spans 13 amino acids. The V and J ends lost 0 bases and 8 bases, in that order; junction bases with no gene match: 4. Germline assignment: CDR1 GTSNPN and CDR2 SVGIG (reference sequence). The CDR3 DNA follows: TGTGCCTGGAGTGTAGACGGGACAGGGGAAGCTTTCTTT. It codes for CAWSVDGTGEAFF.

J is TRBJ1-5 and V is TRBV5-6; TRBD1 matches 10 bases. This CDR3 has 16 amino acids. Germline V gene data show CDR1 as SGHDT and CDR2 as YYEEEE. V was clipped by 2 bases and J by 4 bases; unmatched bases: 6. This CDR3 is CASSLGTGVGNQPQHF. CDR3 nucleotide sequence: TGTGCCAGCAGCTTAGGGACAGGGGTAGGTAATCAGCCCCAGCATTTT.

This clone has just a few counts. This chain joins TRBV3-1 (or the pseudogene TRBV3-2) and TRBJ2-5, with D perhaps TRBD1 (6 bases). The CDR3 is 15 residues long. Germline V gives CDR1 LGHDT, CDR2 YNNKEL (reference sequence). V lost 4 bases, J lost 5 bases, and 17 bases lay in between. The CDR3 coding sequence is TGTGCCAGCAGCCGAAAGGACAGACCTTTGGAGACCCAGTACTTC. It encodes CASSRKDRPLETQYF.

The gene calls are TRBV25-1 and TRBJ1-2; D perhaps matches TRBD1 (5 bases). The CDR3 consists of 17 residues. CDR1 and CDR2 from the germline V gene are MGHDK and SYGVNS. With 0 bases removed from V and 2 bases from J, the gap between germline ends came to 16 bases. The CDR3, as DNA: TGTGCCAGCAGTGAATACGGGATTCTTGGGGGGAACTATGGCTACACCTTC. Amino acid sequence: CASSEYGILGGNYGYTF.

The CDR3 nucleotides read TGTGCCAGCAGTCCGCCGGGACAAGGGGCCAATCAGCCCCAGCATTTT. Its translation is CASSPPGQGANQPQHF. The rearrangement joins TRBV2 to TRBJ1-5, with a tentative D call TRBD1 (6 bases). The germline V gene encodes CDR1 SNHLY and CDR2 FYNNEI. The CDR3 contains 16 residues. V lost 5 bases and J lost 3, with 17 bases in between.